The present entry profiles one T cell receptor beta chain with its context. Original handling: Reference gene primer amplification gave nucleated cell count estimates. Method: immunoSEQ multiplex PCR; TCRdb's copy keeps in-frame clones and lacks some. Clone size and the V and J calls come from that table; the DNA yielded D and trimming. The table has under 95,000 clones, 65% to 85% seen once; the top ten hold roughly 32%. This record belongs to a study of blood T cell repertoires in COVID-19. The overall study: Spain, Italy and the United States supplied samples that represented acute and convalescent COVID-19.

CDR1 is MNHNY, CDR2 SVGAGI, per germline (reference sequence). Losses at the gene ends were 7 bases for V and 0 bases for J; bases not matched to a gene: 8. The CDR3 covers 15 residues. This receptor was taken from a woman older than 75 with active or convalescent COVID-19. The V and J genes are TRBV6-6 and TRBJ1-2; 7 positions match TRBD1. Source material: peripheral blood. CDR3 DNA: TGTGCCAGCAACGACCCCACAGGGGCTAACTATGGCTACACCTTC. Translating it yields CASNDPTGANYGYTF.